The source of this T cell receptor (beta chain) is a study of identical twins. This clonotype has a handful of counts. The antigen is not known. Study observations and caveats: The study drew conclusions from cross-sectional statistical analysis, not from following the same donors. Out-of-frame beta chain sequences displayed weaker excess sharing between twins. Insertions ran lower in abundant cord blood beta clonotypes, though not in memory repertoires.

TCRdb re-analysed the 5' RACE reads in MiXCR, keeping a single row per CDR3 protein. This sample carries 700,000 or so distinct CDR3 sequences, more than 6.5% of them seen once, and the ten largest clones take more than 0.75%. Another study also made use of these data, one on yellow fever vaccine responses in identical twins. That source adds: Vaccine-induced T cell responses in twins were reportedly observed to appear partly convergent, partly personalized.

The material sequenced was PBMCs. The origin of this receptor is a woman younger than 30 in good health.

The CDR3 loop reads CATSPGGGRETQYF. The CDR3 nucleotides are TGTGCCACCAGCCCCGGGGGGGGGCGAGAGACCCAGTACTTC. The chain couples TRBV24-1 to TRBJ2-5; TRBD2 matches at 8 bases. The CDR3 loop spans 14 amino acids. With V trimmed by 7 bases and J by 4 bases, 7 bases remained unmatched. Germline V gene sequence: CDR1 KGHDR, CDR2 SFDVKD.